This section outlines one T cell receptor beta chain sequence together with its context. What it binds is not known. This sample is part of a study of OX40 agonist ivuxolimab in advanced cancers. Study in general: Hepatocellular carcinoma, melanoma, renal cell or head and neck cancer occurred in dose-escalation patients.

Only in-frame clones appear in the TCRdb table, and some are missing; sequencing was by immunoSEQ multiplex PCR. The table has tens of thousands of clones, roughly nine tenths seen once. Study-wide points: Some patients without response likewise showed low normalized clonal expansion.

Germline CDR1 MDHEN, CDR2 SYDVKM. The CDR3 consists of 14 residues. V lost 3 bases and J lost 2, with 8 bases in between. This receptor was identified in an adult with an advanced solid tumor such as melanoma, head and neck, liver or kidney cancer. The rearrangement joins TRBV28 to TRBJ2-1; the D is unclear. The sample was CD4+ or CD8+ T cells sorted from blood, taken in a trial of the OX40 agonist ivuxolimab. The CDR3 DNA reads TGTGCCAGCAGTTTGGAACAGACCTACAATGAGCAGTTCTTC. This translates into CASSLEQTYNEQFF.